A selection of T cell receptor beta chains follows, all from one sample in a study of blood T cell repertoires in COVID-19. Repertoires were generated with immunoSEQ multiplex PCR, while TCRdb's copy carries only in-frame clones and drops some. The sample gives 150,000 to 200,000 clones, approximately 86% of which show up once; more than 6% is in the top ten. Source material: peripheral blood. The receptors shown here come from a woman between 40 and 55 years old with COVID-19, enrolled during active disease. Each CDR3 is given with its conserved first and last residue. The order of the fields is V gene, J gene, clone size, D gene, CDR3 protein, CDR3 DNA. D genes are given only for firm matches. Where a row states a size, it is once, few, many or the class of an expanded clone; other rows omit it.

TRBV3-1/TRBV3-2	TRBJ2-7	once	.	CASSSETELNYEQYF	TGTGCCAGCAGCTCTGAGACAGAGCTCAACTACGAGCAGTACTTC
TRBV6-6	TRBJ1-3	.	.	CASSYERGGNTIYF	TGTGCCAGCAGTTACGAACGGGGTGGAAACACCATATATTTT
TRBV7-2	TRBJ1-5	few	TRBD1	CASSLATGGRQPQHF	TGTGCCAGCAGCTTAGCTACAGGGGGCAGACAGCCCCAGCATTTT
TRBV4-1	TRBJ2-3	.	.	CASSQGYGETITDTQYF	TGCGCCAGCAGCCAAGGTTATGGGGAGACTATCACAGATACGCAGTATTTT
TRBV7-6	TRBJ2-2	few	.	CASSSDTNTGELFF	TGTGCCAGCAGTTCCGACACCAACACCGGGGAGCTGTTTTTT
TRBV11-1	TRBJ2-1	once	TRBD2	CASSSLSGRGHEQFF	TGTGCCAGCAGCTCCCTTAGCGGGAGAGGCCATGAGCAGTTCTTC
TRBV9	TRBJ1-3	.	.	CASSVEWSTTPGNTIYF	TGTGCCAGCAGCGTAGAATGGTCGACAACCCCTGGAAACACCATATATTTT
TRBV6-5	TRBJ1-1	.	.	CASVGWTEAFF	TGTGCCAGCGTCGGTTGGACTGAAGCTTTCTTT
TRBV25-1	TRBJ2-7	.	.	CASSDYRTQASEQYF	TGTGCCAGCAGTGATTACAGGACCCAGGCCTCCGAGCAGTACTTC
TRBV2	TRBJ2-5	.	TRBD1	CASRLPGQGFRETQYF	TGTGCCAGCAGACTACCGGGACAGGGGTTTCGAGAGACCCAGTACTTC